Below, 10 T cell receptor beta chains from the same sample are listed, as sequenced in a study of Ad26.COV2.S vaccination and SARS-CoV-2 variants. The method was immunoSEQ multiplex PCR; TCRdb's version includes in-frame clones alone and lacks a portion of them. The sample contains about 430,000 clones, around nine tenths of which appear only once. The sample's treatment: 15 to 20 received Ad26.COV2.S at low or high dose, single or two shots; about 5 received placebo; per-sample allocation not given. Sampling occurred on day 63 after the first vaccine or placebo injection. The material sequenced was peripheral blood, taken in a trial of Ad26.COV2.S vaccine versus placebo. The source of these receptors is a person aged 18-60 years who received the Ad26.COV2.S COVID-19 vaccine or a placebo.

V usage is TRBV4-3 and J usage is TRBJ1-1; D is unclear. V shed 0 bases and J shed 3 bases, with 14 bases lying between them. Germline V gene sequence: CDR1 LGHNA, CDR2 YSLEER. This CDR3 comprises 16 residues. CDR3 in amino acids: CASSQDTFITDTEAFF. The CDR3, as DNA: TGCGCCAGCAGCCAAGATACCTTCATCACGGACACTGAAGCTTTCTTT.

The CDR3 reads CASSQDRGTRLYNEQFF. The CDR3 region has the DNA TGTGCCAGCAGCCAAGATCGAGGGACTAGACTTTACAATGAGCAGTTCTTC. The chain employs TRBV14 and TRBJ2-1, with 8 nucleotides matching TRBD2. V shed 0 bases, J shed 4 bases, and the junction held 8 bases outside the gene matches. The germline CDR1 and CDR2 sequences are SGHDN and FVKESK. The CDR3 covers 17 residues. Using reference TRBV14 and TRBJ2-1 for the parts outside the CDR3, the full variable domain is EAGVTQFPSHSVIEKGQTVTLRCDPISGHDNLYWYRRVMGKEIKFLLHFVKESKQDESGMPNNRFLAERTGGTYSTLKVQPAELEDSGVYFCASSQDRGTRLYNEQFFGPGTRLTVL.

There are a few counts of this clone. The V call is TRBV4-1, the J call TRBJ2-7; D call uncertain. CDR1 and CDR2 (germline): MGHRA, YSYEKL. With 0 bases removed from V and 6 bases from J, the gap between germline ends came to 15 bases. The CDR3 covers 15 residues. The CDR3 reads CASSQEGNPGIEQYF. CDR3 DNA sequence: TGCGCCAGCAGCCAAGAGGGCAACCCCGGAATCGAGCAGTACTTC.

Here the CDR3 reads CASSARDRVFSEQYF. For the CDR3, the DNA is TGTGCCAGCAGCGCCCGGGACAGGGTTTTCTCCGAGCAGTACTTC. V gene TRBV7-9 combines with J gene TRBJ2-7; TRBD1 aligns across 9 bases. V gave up 5 bases and J gave up 6 bases; unmatched junction bases: 11. CDR3 length: 15 amino acids. Germline loops: CDR1 SEHNR, CDR2 FQNEAQ (reference sequence).

V gene TRBV5-4 combines with J gene TRBJ2-7; 7 positions match TRBD2. V lost 1 base to trimming and J lost 5 bases; unmatched junction nucleotides: 12. Germline CDR1 and CDR2: SGHNT and YYREEE (reference sequence). There are 16 residues in the CDR3. CDR3 coding DNA: TGTGCCAGCAGCTTGAGACTAGCCCCCCCGGGGGACGAGCAGTACTTC. Encoded protein: CASSLRLAPPGDEQYF.

V gene TRBV6-5 combines with J gene TRBJ2-7; 8 bases agree with TRBD2. The CDR3 runs 15 residues. V was pared by 10 bases and J by 2 bases, with 13 bases of the junction left unmatched. Germline lookup yields CDR1 MNHEY and CDR2 SVGAGI. This CDR3 is CATLTGTSSTYEQYF. CDR3 sequence (DNA): TGTGCCACCCTAACCGGGACTAGTTCTACCTACGAGCAGTACTTC.

The chain recombines TRBV5-1 with TRBJ2-1, with D possibly matching TRBD1 (7 bases). Germline V gene data show CDR1 as SGHRS and CDR2 as YFSETQ. The CDR3 contains 14 residues. V dropped 4 bases and J dropped 3 bases, with 11 bases sitting between them. CDR3 in amino acids: CASSGQGGYNEQFF. Here the CDR3 DNA reads TGCGCCAGCAGCGGTCAGGGGGGCTACAATGAGCAGTTCTTC.

J is TRBJ2-7 and V is TRBV27; D not resolved. The CDR3 sequence is 14 residues long. Germline CDR1 is MNHEY and CDR2 is SMNVEV (reference sequence). Trimming took off 3 bases at V and 0 bases at J, with 9 bases between the two ends. The CDR3 sequence is CASSFRGYSYEQYF. The CDR3 nucleotides read TGTGCCAGCAGTTTCCGCGGATACTCCTACGAGCAGTACTTC.

The chain recombines TRBV4-3 with TRBJ2-2; perhaps D is TRBD1 or TRBD2 (5 bases each). The CDR3 is 15 amino acids. The ends were cut back, 0 bases at V and 4 bases at J, with 9 bases in the middle. The germline CDR1 and CDR2 sequences are LGHNA and YSLEER. In nucleotides, the CDR3 is TGCGCCAGCAGCCAAGACGGGACCGCCACCGGGGAGCTGTTTTTT. The encoded protein is CASSQDGTATGELFF.

This clone occurred a few times. This chain uses TRBV6-6 with TRBJ1-6, with D tentatively TRBD1 (5 bases). Germline V gene data show CDR1 as MNHNY and CDR2 as SVGAGI (reference sequence). This CDR3 has 14 residues. The ends were cut back, 8 bases at V and 8 bases at J, with 16 bases in the middle. CDR3 region: CASQSQGYDSPLHF. CDR3 DNA sequence: TGTGCCAGCCAATCCCAGGGATACGATTCACCCCTCCACTTT.